This entry lists 11 T cell receptor beta chains sequenced from one sample in a study of control samples from healthy donors and cancer patients. Using immunoSEQ multiplex PCR, the repertoire was profiled, and TCRdb retains in-frame clones only, with some absent. The table lists roughly 130,000 clones, approximately 92% of them singletons. The material sequenced was blood. Every receptor here comes from a man aged 18 to 30 in good health.

This clone was recorded once. V gene TRBV15 combines with J gene TRBJ1-1; D is undetermined. With 0 bases removed from V and 12 bases from J, the gap between germline ends came to 17 bases. The germline V gene has CDR1 LNHNV and CDR2 YYDKDF (reference sequence). The CDR3 runs to 14 residues. This CDR3 is CATSRDPLTWRTFF. The CDR3 coding sequence is TGTGCCACCAGCAGAGATCCGCTTACATGGAGAACTTTCTTT.

The rearrangement joins TRBV19 to TRBJ2-3; no reliable D call. Trimming left V 3 bases short and J 8 bases short, with 6 bases between. The CDR3 length is 11 residues. CDR1 is LNHDA, CDR2 SQIVND, per germline (reference sequence). The CDR3 region has the DNA TGTGCCAGTAGTATCTCTGGTACGCAGTATTTT. Amino acids: CASSISGTQYF.

This chain connects TRBV12-3 or TRBV12-4 to TRBJ1-3, with D hard to call. CDR3 length: 12 amino acids. V lost 3 bases to trimming and J lost 8 bases, with 8 bases between them. The CDR3 DNA sequence: TGTGCCAGCAGTTTGGGGTGGGACACCATATATTTT. Translating gives CASSLGWDTIYF.

This clone was seen once. The DNA for the CDR3 is TGTGCCACCGCCGGGGGGTGGATGGAGGGAACAGATACGCAGTATTTT. It translates to CATAGGWMEGTDTQYF. The chain couples TRBV24-1 to TRBJ2-3, with TRBD2 matching 7 bases. This CDR3 comprises 16 residues. Germline assignment: CDR1 KGHDR and CDR2 SFDVKD. Germline trimming cut 9 bases from V and 3 bases from J; bases unmatched to any gene: 14.

The chain uses TRBV2 and TRBJ2-3; D gene unclear. The CDR3 runs to 12 residues. Germline assignment: CDR1 SNHLY and CDR2 FYNNEI. V lost 3 bases, J lost 2 bases, and 3 bases lay in between. CDR3 DNA: TGTGCCAGCAGTGATAACACAGATACGCAGTATTTT. Its translation is CASSDNTDTQYF.

V usage is TRBV20-1 and J usage is TRBJ2-7; the D gene is possibly TRBD2 (5 bases). The CDR3 is 11 residues long. V was pared by 6 bases and J by 8 bases, with 14 bases between. The V gene's germline CDR1 is DFQATT and CDR2 SNEGSKA (reference sequence). The CDR3 here is CSASGISQQYV. CDR3 nucleotides: TGCAGTGCGTCGGGGATTTCTCAGCAGTACGTC.

This chain links TRBV3-1 (or the pseudogene TRBV3-2) with TRBJ1-3, with D unresolved. Germline assignment: CDR1 LGHDT and CDR2 YNNKEL (reference sequence). The CDR3 spans 16 residues. Trimming pared 0 bases from V and 0 bases from J, leaving 9 bases between. In DNA, the CDR3 is TGTGCCAGCAGCCAAGATATGGTGGGCTCTGGAAACACCATATATTTT. This codes for CASSQDMVGSGNTIYF.

J is TRBJ1-4 and V is TRBV6-5; D gene uncertain. Germline V gene sequence: CDR1 MNHEY, CDR2 SVGAGI. Trimming removed 8 bases at V and 6 bases at J, with 16 bases between. The CDR3 is made up of 14 amino acids. The CDR3 spells CASHCGERDEKLFF. Here the CDR3 DNA reads TGTGCCAGCCACTGCGGGGAGAGGGATGAAAAACTGTTTTTT.

This chain links TRBV18 with TRBJ1-5; D is undetermined. This CDR3 contains 14 residues. Trimming shortened V by 0 bases and J by 4 bases, and 7 bases separated the two germline ends. Per the germline V gene, CDR1 is KGHSH and CDR2 is LQKENI. In nucleotides, the CDR3 is TGTGCCAGCTCACCACCGACGGTAAATCAGCCCCAGCATTTT. Its protein product is CASSPPTVNQPQHF.

The chain's CDR3 is CASRYTSGSPYNEQFF. For the CDR3, the DNA is TGTGCCAGCAGATATACTAGCGGGTCTCCATACAATGAGCAGTTCTTC. The chain employs TRBV2 and TRBJ2-1; 9 bases match TRBD2. This CDR3 region has 16 residues. CDR1 is SNHLY and CDR2 is FYNNEI in the germline V gene. V lost 6 bases, J lost 4 bases, and 10 bases stayed unmatched.

The rearrangement uses TRBV7-9 and TRBJ1-2, with a tentative D call TRBD1 (6 bases). CDR1 and CDR2 from the germline V gene are SEHNR and FQNEAQ (reference sequence). The CDR3 length is 13 residues. V was shortened by 4 bases and J by 2 bases, with 8 bases between the two germline ends. The CDR3, as DNA: TGTGCCAGCAGCTCCGGGACAAACTATGGCTACACCTTC. Translation gives CASSSGTNYGYTF.